The subject of this entry is one T cell receptor (beta chain). What it binds is unknown. This entry comes from a study of cytomegalovirus exposure and HLA in healthy donors. The PCR was carried out with 60 Vbeta primers and 13 Jbeta primers. The assay was immunoSEQ multiplex PCR, and TCRdb's table has in-frame clones only and misses some. The repertoire has 200,000 to 300,000 clones, approximately 78% of them found once; the top ten carry approximately 0.49%. The CDR3 has 14 amino acids. Germline values: CDR1 SGHVS, CDR2 FQNEAQ. Deletions cut 5 bases from V and 6 bases from J, with 17 bases between. Overall study results and limits: In a later analysis, parvovirus B19, influenza, CMV and Epstein-Barr virus appeared linked to several top co-occurrence clusters.

The sample taken for sequencing was PBMCs. This chain links TRBV7-8 with TRBJ2-7; the D gene is possibly TRBD1 (6 bases). The clonotype was recovered from a boy between 10 and 17 years old in good health and CMV-seronegative. CDR3 nucleotides: TGTGCCAGCAGCCCAGTGGTGCAGGGGACCGAGCAGTACTTC. It translates to CASSPVVQGTEQYF.